This T cell receptor beta chain came from a study of control samples from healthy donors and cancer patients. Germline V gives CDR1 MRHNA, CDR2 SNTAGT. This CDR3 is 13 amino acids long. The V end was cut by 7 bases, the J end by 1 base, with 10 bases between. Sequencing was performed with immunoSEQ multiplex PCR; in TCRdb, only in-frame clones are kept and a portion is missing. In the table there are fewer than 200,000 clones, just over 90% of which are singletons. This sequence joins TRBV6-4 and TRBJ1-1; D is ambiguous. This receptor was taken from a man aged 30-40 years in good health. Sequencing was performed on blood. CDR3 in DNA: TGTGCCAGCAAATCGACTGGGAACACTGAAGCTTTCTTT. Translated: CASKSTGNTEAFF.